The TCR beta chain described here comes from a study of T cell responses to AZD1222 COVID-19 vaccine. Study-wide results and limits: Clonal diversity may have been underestimated, and the donors were mostly white British, with more females than males.

Profiling relied on immunoSEQ multiplex PCR, and the TCRdb table lists in-frame clones only, not all of them. This sample carries some 120,000 clones, 80% to 90% of them seen once, and the ten largest clones take around a tenth. Details on this clone: What it binds is unknown.

The V and J ends lost 8 bases and 3 bases respectively, with 13 bases between them. The CDR3 is 13 amino acids. CDR1 and CDR2 (germline): MNHEY, SVGAGI. The chain recombines TRBV6-5 with TRBJ1-2; D unresolved. The sample in question was peripheral blood, obtained 28 days after the second AZD1222 dose. The origin of this receptor is an adult who received the AZD1222 COVID-19 vaccine. CDR3 DNA sequence: TGTGCCAGCCATCCGGTGGGAGACTATGGCTACACCTTC. Amino acids: CASHPVGDYGYTF.